The TCR beta chain described here comes from a study of T cell responses to AZD1222 COVID-19 vaccine. Study-level results: Among vaccine-associated CD4 TCRs, coverage spanned spike, with dominance at 160-218 and 743-854. Reports say nearly half of spike-specific TCRs go after unmutated variant regions.

A note on this clone: Antigen specificity is unknown.

The CDR3 is 13 amino acids. CDR1 is DFQATT, CDR2 SNEGSKA, per germline (reference sequence). V gave up 3 bases and J gave up 2 bases, with 9 bases separating them. TCRdb's copy holds only in-frame clones and misses some; the assay was immunoSEQ multiplex PCR. The data contain some 72,000 clones, about 90% of them seen just once; the ten biggest clones take up roughly 6.8%. J is TRBJ2-3 and V is TRBV20-1; unclear D gene. This receptor was taken from an adult in good health. This specimen consisted of peripheral blood, obtained on day 0 of MenACWY control vaccination. Here the CDR3 DNA reads TGCAGTGCTAGTAGAATAACCACAGATACGCAGTATTTT. It yields the protein CSASRITTDTQYF.